The 22 T cell receptor beta chains listed next were all sequenced from one sample in a study of Ad26.COV2.S vaccination and SARS-CoV-2 variants. Treatment described: around 19 received Ad26.COV2.S at low or high dose, single or two shots; 5 received placebo; per-sample allocation not given. The samples date from day 63 after the first vaccine or placebo injection. Clones were read by immunoSEQ multiplex PCR, and TCRdb kept only the in-frame ones, dropping some. This sample has about 440,000 clones; roughly 91% occur once, and the top ten carry less than 4.5%. Specimen: peripheral blood, collected in a trial of Ad26.COV2.S vaccine versus placebo. Receptors were obtained from a person between 18 and 59 years old who received the Ad26.COV2.S COVID-19 vaccine or a placebo.

The chain has TRBV5-1 and TRBJ2-7, with 7 bases identical to TRBD2. From germline, CDR1 is SGHRS and CDR2 YFSETQ. J lost 3 bases, V lost 3 bases, and 3 bases had no gene match. The CDR3 length is 13 residues. DNA for the CDR3: TGCGCCAGCAGCTCCACTAGCGTCTACGAGCAGTACTTC. Translating it yields CASSSTSVYEQYF.

DNA for the CDR3: TGTGCCAGCAGTGAATTTCTCACGGCGAATGAAAAACTGTTTTTT. Protein sequence: CASSEFLTANEKLFF. The rearrangement links TRBV2 to TRBJ1-4; D not certain. Trimming left V 2 bases short and J 5 bases short, with 12 bases between. CDR1 is SNHLY and CDR2 is FYNNEI in the germline V gene. This CDR3 is built from 15 residues.

The chain employs TRBV6-2 or TRBV6-3 and TRBJ1-2; no clear D gene. The CDR3 has 13 amino acids. Germline lookup yields CDR1 MNHEY and CDR2 SVGEGT. Trimming took 5 bases from V and 2 from J, leaving 9 bases between them. CDR3 amino acids: CASSTRRNYGYTF. Written as DNA, the CDR3 is TGTGCCAGCAGTACCCGGAGGAACTATGGCTACACCTTC.

This clone was found a few times. The rearrangement uses TRBV2 and TRBJ2-1; D uncertain. Germline V gives CDR1 SNHLY, CDR2 FYNNEI. There are 13 residues in the CDR3. V dropped 5 bases and J dropped 0 bases, with 5 bases sitting between them. The CDR3 nucleotides are TGTGCCAGCAGTCTAAACTCCTACAATGAGCAGTTCTTC. Protein sequence: CASSLNSYNEQFF.

The chain is built from TRBV4-1 and TRBJ2-3, with TRBD2 identical over 7 bases. After removal of 2 bases from V and 4 bases from J, the junction contained 6 bases not matched to a gene. Germline loops: CDR1 MGHRA, CDR2 YSYEKL. The CDR3 length is 15 residues. CDR3 sequence: CASSQITSAADTQYF. The DNA for the CDR3 is TGCGCCAGCAGCCAAATTACTAGCGCTGCAGATACGCAGTATTTT.

CDR3 residues: CASSEPGLPYEQYF. The CDR3 DNA follows: TGTGCCAGCAGTGAACCGGGACTACCCTACGAGCAGTACTTC. The chain employs TRBV6-1 and TRBJ2-7, with TRBD2 identical over 7 bases. From germline, CDR1 is MNHNS and CDR2 SASEGT. The CDR3 runs to 14 residues. V was clipped by 2 bases and J by 2 bases; unmatched bases: 3.

The chain couples TRBV15 to TRBJ2-7; D is uncertain. The CDR3 length is 13 residues. Germline values: CDR1 LNHNV, CDR2 YYDKDF (reference sequence). Trimming removed 0 bases at V and 5 bases at J, with 8 bases between. CDR3 residues: CATSRDPRNEQYF. CDR3 bases: TGTGCCACCAGCAGAGACCCGCGGAACGAGCAGTACTTC.

The count of this clone is one. V gene TRBV21-1 combines with J gene TRBJ1-4. TRBV21-1 is labeled a pseudogene. This CDR3 region has 19 residues. The CDR3 coding sequence is TGTGCCAGCAGCAAAAGGGGGTTAATATGGGAGGGCGAAAGGGAAAAACTGTTTTTT. This sequence encodes CASSKRGLIWEGEREKLFF.

For this clone: A junction end diverges from the germline sequence, so it may reflect a read error. The chain carries TRBV4-3 and TRBJ2-7; a possible D gene is TRBD2 (6 bases). The CDR3 has 15 residues. Looked up from germline, CDR1 is LGHNA and CDR2 is YSLEER. Here the CDR3 reads CAGSLGRTLIYEQYF. The DNA for the CDR3 is TGCGCCGGCAGCCTTGGGAGGACCCTCATCTACGAGCAGTACTTC.

The J gene is TRBJ1-3, the V gene TRBV9, with D possibly TRBD1 on 5 matching bases. The CDR3 has 17 amino acids. CDR1 SGDLS and CDR2 YYNGEE come from the germline V gene. Trimming pared 4 bases from V and 4 bases from J, leaving 21 bases between. DNA for the CDR3: TGTGCCAGCAGCTCTAGGGGACTTTTTAGCTCGGGAAACACCATATATTTT. Amino acid sequence: CASSSRGLFSSGNTIYF.

This clone was counted only a few times. The rearrangement links TRBV24-1 to TRBJ1-1, with 7 bases matching TRBD1. The CDR3 extends over 14 amino acids. From germline, CDR1 is KGHDR and CDR2 SFDVKD. The J segment lost 8 bases and the V segment lost 5 bases, leaving 10 bases of the junction unmatched. CDR3 DNA: TGTGCCACCAGTGCCGCGGGACAGCCACCCGAAGCTTTCTTT. Its protein product is CATSAAGQPPEAFF.

V usage is TRBV18 and J usage is TRBJ2-7; D is unresolved. Germline lookup yields CDR1 KGHSH and CDR2 LQKENI. CDR3 size: 8 residues. Deletions cut 11 bases from V and 9 bases from J, with 8 bases between. As DNA, the CDR3 is TGTGCCTCGTCCGGGCAGTACTTC. Translation gives CASSGQYF.

The CDR3 here is CAWSVLKNTEAFF. The CDR3 coding sequence is TGTGCCTGGAGTGTACTGAAGAACACTGAAGCTTTCTTT. The J gene is TRBJ1-1, the V gene TRBV30, with no clear D. V lost 0 bases and J 1 base, leaving 6 bases between the germline ends. CDR3 length: 13 amino acids. CDR1 and CDR2 from the germline V gene are GTSNPN and SVGIG (reference sequence).

V usage is TRBV6-2 or TRBV6-3 and J usage is TRBJ2-1, with D unclear. Germline-derived CDR1 and CDR2 are MNHEY and SVGEGT. This CDR3 spans 12 amino acids. Trimming took 4 bases from V and 6 from J, leaving 7 bases between them. This CDR3 reads CASSSGSNEQFF. For the CDR3, the DNA is TGTGCCAGCAGTTCTGGGTCCAATGAGCAGTTCTTC.

The genes are TRBV5-5 and TRBJ1-5, with a weak D call TRBD1 (6 bases). Trimming removed 0 bases at V and 10 bases at J, with 11 bases between. The CDR3 sequence is 13 residues long. Germline lookup yields CDR1 SGHKS and CDR2 YYEKEE (reference sequence). The CDR3 DNA sequence: TGTGCCAGCAGCTTGGACAGGGTCGATCCCCAGCATTTT. Amino acids: CASSLDRVDPQHF.

The V gene is TRBV10-3, the J gene TRBJ2-3; D might be TRBD2 (6 bases). V was pared by 0 bases and J by 4 bases, with 17 bases between. Germline-derived CDR1 and CDR2 are ENHRY and SYGVKD. CDR3 length: 17 amino acids. The CDR3 DNA follows: TGTGCCATCAGTGAGTCTGTGGGAGGCTTCGATGCAGATACGCAGTATTTT. Its protein product is CAISESVGGFDADTQYF.

The genes are TRBV6-2 or TRBV6-3 and TRBJ2-7, with D tentatively TRBD1 or TRBD2 (7 bases each). The CDR3 is 16 residues long. Germline assignment: CDR1 MNHEY and CDR2 SVGEGT. V was trimmed by 0 bases and J by 3 bases, leaving 15 bases between them. In DNA, the CDR3 is TGTGCCAGCAGTTACTCGTTCGGCAGGGGGGGCTACGAGCAGTACTTC. Protein: CASSYSFGRGGYEQYF.

This clone was detected a few times. Its ends do not fully match the called genes, so a read error is possible. This chain uses TRBV4-3 with TRBJ2-7, with unresolved D. Germline V gives CDR1 LGHNA, CDR2 YSLEER. There are 13 residues in the CDR3. The CDR3: CTSSQELGGEQYF. The CDR3 bases are TGCACCAGCAGCCAAGAATTAGGCGGCGAGCAGTACTTC.

This clone showed up just once. The chain joins TRBV28 to TRBJ1-5, with a possible D match to TRBD1 (6 bases). CDR3 size: 16 residues. Germline CDR1 reads MDHEN; CDR2 reads SYDVKM. The V end lost 4 bases, the J end lost 6 bases, and 19 bases lay between the germline ends. CDR3 nucleotide sequence: TGTGCCAGCAGTTCCCAACCCTGGGGAGGGGGTCAGCCCCAGCATTTT. Translation: CASSSQPWGGGQPQHF. The whole variable domain, remainder taken from reference TRBV28 and TRBJ1-5, is DVKVTQSSRYLVKRTGEKVFLECVQDMDHENMFWYRQDPGLGLRLIYFSYDVKMKEKGDIPEGYSVSREKKERFSLILESASTNQTSMYLCASSSQPWGGGQPQHFGDGTRLSIL.

The chain combines TRBV27 with TRBJ1-1; D might be TRBD1 (6 bases). This CDR3 comprises 11 residues. The V gene lost 6 bases and the J gene lost 9 bases, with 11 bases spanning the gap. Looked up from germline, CDR1 is MNHEY and CDR2 is SMNVEV (reference sequence). CDR3 protein: CASRRGEKAFF. For the CDR3, the DNA is TGTGCCAGCAGGAGGGGGGAGAAAGCTTTCTTT.

This rearrangement joins TRBV4-1 to TRBJ2-2; no firm D call. The CDR3 is 14 amino acids. Between the trimmed V and J ends, which lost 1 base and 5 bases, there was a span of 8 bases. CDR1 is MGHRA, CDR2 YSYEKL, per germline. The CDR3 spells CASSQGTGTGELFF. Written as DNA, the CDR3 is TGCGCCAGCAGCCAAGGGACCGGAACCGGGGAGCTGTTTTTT.

This clone was found a few times. This rearrangement joins TRBV11-2 to TRBJ2-1; TRBD1 matches 9 bases. This CDR3 is built from 15 residues. Per germline, CDR1 SGHAT and CDR2 FQNNGV. With 5 bases clipped from V and 2 bases from J, the junction kept 4 bases outside the gene matches. The CDR3 is CASSPGQGPYNEQFF. DNA of the CDR3: TGTGCCAGCAGCCCGGGACAGGGCCCCTACAATGAGCAGTTCTTC.